This T cell receptor beta chain is drawn from a study of T cells in Graves' hyperthyroidism and ophthalmopathy. Study findings and constraints: Researchers found most expanded thyroid clonotypes above 0.001 in blood as well.

The CDR3 is 17 amino acids. J gave up 0 bases and V 6 bases, and 10 bases lay outside the gene matches. Per the germline V gene, CDR1 is KGHSH and CDR2 is LQKENI. Of note for this clonotype: Its antigen is not known.

PBMCs were derived from under 13 ml fresh peripheral blood. The source material, RNA transcripts, was used to amplify TCR beta CDR3 regions. Researchers ran a first-round RT-PCR on the TCR CDR3 using the HTBI primer set. MiXCR, applied by TCRdb to the multiplex PCR reads, yields one record per CDR3 protein. The sample consists of around 350,000 distinct CDR3 sequences, about 18% of them appearing once. The chain couples TRBV18 to TRBJ1-3; 8 positions agree with TRBD1. Sequenced: blood. This TCR derives from a woman between 18 and 29 years old with Graves' hyperthyroidism. The CDR3 spells CASSPPGQALSGNTIYF. The CDR3 coding sequence is TGTGCCAGCTCGCCTCCGGGACAGGCCCTCTCTGGAAACACCATATATTTT.